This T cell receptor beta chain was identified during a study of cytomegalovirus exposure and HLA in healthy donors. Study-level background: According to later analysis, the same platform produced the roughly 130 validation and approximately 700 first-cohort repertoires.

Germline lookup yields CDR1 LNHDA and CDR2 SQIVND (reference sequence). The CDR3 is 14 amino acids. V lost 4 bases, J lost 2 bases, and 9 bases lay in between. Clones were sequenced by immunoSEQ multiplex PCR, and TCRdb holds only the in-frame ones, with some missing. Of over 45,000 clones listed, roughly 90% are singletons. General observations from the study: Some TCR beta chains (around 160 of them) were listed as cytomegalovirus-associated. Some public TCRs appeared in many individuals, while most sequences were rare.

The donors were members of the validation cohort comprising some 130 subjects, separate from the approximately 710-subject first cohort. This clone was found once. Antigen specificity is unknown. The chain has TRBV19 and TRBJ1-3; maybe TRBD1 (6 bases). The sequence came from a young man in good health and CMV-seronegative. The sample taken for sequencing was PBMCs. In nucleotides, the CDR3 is TGTGCCAGTAGTACAACAGGGCCTGGAAACACCATATATTTT. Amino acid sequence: CASSTTGPGNTIYF.